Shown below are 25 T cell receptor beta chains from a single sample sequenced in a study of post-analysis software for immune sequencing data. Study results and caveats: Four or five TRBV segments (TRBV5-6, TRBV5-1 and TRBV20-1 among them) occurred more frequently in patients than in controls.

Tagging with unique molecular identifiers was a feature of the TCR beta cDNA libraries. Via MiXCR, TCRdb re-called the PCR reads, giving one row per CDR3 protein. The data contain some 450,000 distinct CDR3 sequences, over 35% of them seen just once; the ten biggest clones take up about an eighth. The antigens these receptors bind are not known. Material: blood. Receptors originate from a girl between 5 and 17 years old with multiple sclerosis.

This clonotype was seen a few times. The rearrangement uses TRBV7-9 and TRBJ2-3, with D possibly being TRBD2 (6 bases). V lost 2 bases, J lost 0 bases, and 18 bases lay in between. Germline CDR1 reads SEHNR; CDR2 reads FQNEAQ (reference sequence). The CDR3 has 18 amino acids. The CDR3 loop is CASSLPAGLYPSTDTQYF. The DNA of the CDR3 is TGTGCCAGCAGCTTACCAGCGGGCCTTTATCCTAGCACAGATACGCAGTATTTT.

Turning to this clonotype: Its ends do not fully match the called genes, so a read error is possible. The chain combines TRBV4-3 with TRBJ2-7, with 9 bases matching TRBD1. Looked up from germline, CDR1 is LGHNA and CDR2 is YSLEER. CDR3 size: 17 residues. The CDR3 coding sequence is TGCGCCAGCAACCAAGAATTTACAGGGGGCGAGGGGTACGAGCAGTACTTC. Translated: CASNQEFTGGEGYEQYF.

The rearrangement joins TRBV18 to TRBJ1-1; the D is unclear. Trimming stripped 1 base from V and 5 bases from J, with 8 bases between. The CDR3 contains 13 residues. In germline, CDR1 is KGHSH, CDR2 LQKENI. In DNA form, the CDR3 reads TGTGCCAGCTCACCACTCGGGAGTACTGAAGCTTTCTTT. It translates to CASSPLGSTEAFF.

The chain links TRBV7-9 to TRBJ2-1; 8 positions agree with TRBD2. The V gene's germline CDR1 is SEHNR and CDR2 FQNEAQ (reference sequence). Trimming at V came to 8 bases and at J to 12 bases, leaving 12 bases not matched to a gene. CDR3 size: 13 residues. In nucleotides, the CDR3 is TGTGCCAGCGAGCCGGGACTAGAGGGAACGCAGTTCTTC. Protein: CASEPGLEGTQFF.

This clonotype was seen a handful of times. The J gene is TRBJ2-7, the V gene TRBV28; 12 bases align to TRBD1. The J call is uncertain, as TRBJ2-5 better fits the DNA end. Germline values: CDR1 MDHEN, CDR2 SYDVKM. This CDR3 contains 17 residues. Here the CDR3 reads CASSPSPGQGARETQYF. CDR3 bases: TGTGCCAGCAGCCCCTCCCCGGGACAGGGGGCGCGGGAGACCCAGTACTTC.

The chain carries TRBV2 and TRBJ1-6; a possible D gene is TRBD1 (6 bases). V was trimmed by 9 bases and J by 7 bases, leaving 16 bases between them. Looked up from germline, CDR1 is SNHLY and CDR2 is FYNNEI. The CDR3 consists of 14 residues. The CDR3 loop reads CASRMDSHNSPLHF. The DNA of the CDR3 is TGTGCCAGTCGTATGGACAGCCACAATTCACCCCTCCACTTT.

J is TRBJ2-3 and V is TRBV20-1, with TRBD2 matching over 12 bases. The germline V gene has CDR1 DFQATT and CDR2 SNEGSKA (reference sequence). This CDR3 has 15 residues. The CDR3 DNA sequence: TGCAGCCTTACTCGGACTAGCGGGATCGGGGATACGCAGTATTTT. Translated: CSLTRTSGIGDTQYF.

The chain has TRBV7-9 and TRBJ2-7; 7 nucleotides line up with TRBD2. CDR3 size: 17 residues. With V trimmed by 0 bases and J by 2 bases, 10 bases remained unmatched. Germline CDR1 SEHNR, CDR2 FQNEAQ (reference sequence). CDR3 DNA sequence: TGTGCCAGCAGCTTAGCGCTCGGGAGGACGGGGACCTACGAGCAGTACTTC. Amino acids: CASSLALGRTGTYEQYF. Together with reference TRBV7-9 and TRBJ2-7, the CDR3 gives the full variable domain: DTGVSQNPRHKITKRGQNVTFRCDPISEHNRLYWYRQTLGQGPEFLTYFQNEAQLEKSRLLSDRFSAERPKGSFSTLEIQRTEQGDSAMYLCASSLALGRTGTYEQYFGPGTRLTVT.

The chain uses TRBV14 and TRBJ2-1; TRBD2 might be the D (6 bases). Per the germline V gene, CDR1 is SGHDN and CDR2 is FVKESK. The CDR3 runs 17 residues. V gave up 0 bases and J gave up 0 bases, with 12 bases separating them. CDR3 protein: CASSQDSGLSSYNEQFF. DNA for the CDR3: TGTGCCAGCAGCCAAGATTCGGGACTTAGCTCCTACAATGAGCAGTTCTTC.

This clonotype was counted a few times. CDR3 loop: CASSLSGGTSDGYTF. Here the CDR3 DNA reads TGTGCCAGCAGCTTGTCGGGGGGCACATCGGATGGCTACACCTTC. The chain carries TRBV5-5 and TRBJ1-2; maybe TRBD1 (6 bases). The CDR3 runs to 15 residues. Trimming took 1 base from V and 6 from J, leaving 16 bases between them. The germline gives CDR1 SGHKS, CDR2 YYEKEE (reference sequence).

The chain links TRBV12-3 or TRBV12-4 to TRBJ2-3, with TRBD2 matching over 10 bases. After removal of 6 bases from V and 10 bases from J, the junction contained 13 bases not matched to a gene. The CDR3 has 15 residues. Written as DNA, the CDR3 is TGTGCCAGCAGCTGGACTAGCGGACCCACCGGGCCGCAGTATTTT. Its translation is CASSWTSGPTGPQYF.

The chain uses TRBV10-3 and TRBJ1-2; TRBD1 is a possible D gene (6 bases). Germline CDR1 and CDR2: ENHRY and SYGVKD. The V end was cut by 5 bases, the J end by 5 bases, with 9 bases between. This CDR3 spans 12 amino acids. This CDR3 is CAISWGAYGYTF. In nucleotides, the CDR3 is TGTGCCATCAGTTGGGGGGCATATGGCTACACCTTC.

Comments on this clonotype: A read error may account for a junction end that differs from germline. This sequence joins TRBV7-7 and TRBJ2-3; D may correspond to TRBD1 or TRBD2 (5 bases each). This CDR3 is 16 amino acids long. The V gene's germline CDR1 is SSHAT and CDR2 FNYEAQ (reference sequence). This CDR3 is CASSSGPGAYTDTQYF. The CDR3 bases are TGTGCTAGCAGCTCGGGTCCCGGGGCTTATACAGATACGCAGTATTTT.

The CDR3 sequence: CASRVGTDTQYF. In DNA form, the CDR3 reads TGTGCCAGCAGGGTGGGTACAGATACGCAGTATTTT. The rearrangement joins TRBV27 to TRBJ2-3; D remains unclear. V was cut by 6 bases and J by 3 bases, with 7 bases left in between. CDR3 length: 12 residues. The germline V gene has CDR1 MNHEY and CDR2 SMNVEV (reference sequence).

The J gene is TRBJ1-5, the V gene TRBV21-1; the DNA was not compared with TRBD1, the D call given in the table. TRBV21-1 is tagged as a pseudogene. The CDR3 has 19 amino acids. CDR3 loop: CASSKGRGTGGKSNQPQHF. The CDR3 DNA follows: TGTGCCAGCAGCAAAGGGCGTGGGACAGGGGGCAAAAGCAATCAGCCCCAGCATTTT.

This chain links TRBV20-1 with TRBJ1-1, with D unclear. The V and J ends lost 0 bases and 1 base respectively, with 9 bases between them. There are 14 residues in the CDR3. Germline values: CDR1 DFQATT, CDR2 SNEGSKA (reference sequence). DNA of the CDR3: TGCAGTGCTAGAGATCCCTCGGGGAACACTGAAGCTTTCTTT. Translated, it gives CSARDPSGNTEAFF.

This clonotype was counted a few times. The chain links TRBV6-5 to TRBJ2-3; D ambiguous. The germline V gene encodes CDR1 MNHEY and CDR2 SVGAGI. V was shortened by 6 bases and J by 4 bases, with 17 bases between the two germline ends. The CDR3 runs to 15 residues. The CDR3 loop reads CASSTRKGDADTQYF. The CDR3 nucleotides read TGTGCCAGCAGCACTCGTAAGGGCGATGCAGATACGCAGTATTTT.

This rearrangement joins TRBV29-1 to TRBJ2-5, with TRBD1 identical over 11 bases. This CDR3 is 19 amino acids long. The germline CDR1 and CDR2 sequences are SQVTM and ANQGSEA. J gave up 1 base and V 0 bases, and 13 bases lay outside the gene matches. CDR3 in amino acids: CSVEDRFADRGPIQETQYF. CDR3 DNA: TGCAGCGTTGAAGATCGGTTTGCGGACAGGGGGCCAATCCAAGAGACCCAGTACTTC.

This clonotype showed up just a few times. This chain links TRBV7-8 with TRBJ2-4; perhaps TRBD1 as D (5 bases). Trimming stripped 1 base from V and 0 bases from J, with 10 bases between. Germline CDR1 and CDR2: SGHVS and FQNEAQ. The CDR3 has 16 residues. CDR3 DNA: TGTGCCAGCAGCTTAGTAGGGGATTTAGCCAAAAACATTCAGTACTTC. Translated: CASSLVGDLAKNIQYF. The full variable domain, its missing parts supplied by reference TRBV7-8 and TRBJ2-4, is GAGVSQSPRYKVAKRGQDVALRCDPISGHVSLFWYQQALGQGPEFLTYFQNEAQLDKSGLPSDRFFAERPEGSVSTLKIQRTQQEDSAVYLCASSLVGDLAKNIQYFGAGTRLSVL.

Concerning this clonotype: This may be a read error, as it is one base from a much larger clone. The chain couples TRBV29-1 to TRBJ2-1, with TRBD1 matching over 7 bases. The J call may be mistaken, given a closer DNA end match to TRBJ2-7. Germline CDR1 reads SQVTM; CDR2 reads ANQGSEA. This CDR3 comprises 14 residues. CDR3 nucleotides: TGCAGCGTCAGGTCCGGGACAGCCTACAATGAGCAGTACTTC. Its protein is CSVRSGTAYNEQYF.

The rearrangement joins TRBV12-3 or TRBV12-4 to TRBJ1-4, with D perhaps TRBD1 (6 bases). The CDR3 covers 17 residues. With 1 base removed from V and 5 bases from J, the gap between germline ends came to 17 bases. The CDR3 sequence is CASSLVVSGGQNEKLFF. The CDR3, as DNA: TGTGCCAGCAGTTTAGTAGTAAGTGGGGGGCAGAATGAAAAACTGTTTTTT.

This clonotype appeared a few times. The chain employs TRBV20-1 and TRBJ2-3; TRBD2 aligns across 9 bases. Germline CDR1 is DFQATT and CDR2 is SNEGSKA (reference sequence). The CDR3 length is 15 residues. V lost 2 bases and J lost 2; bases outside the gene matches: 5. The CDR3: CSARSSGVHTDTQYF. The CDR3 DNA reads TGCAGTGCTAGATCTAGCGGGGTCCACACAGATACGCAGTATTTT.

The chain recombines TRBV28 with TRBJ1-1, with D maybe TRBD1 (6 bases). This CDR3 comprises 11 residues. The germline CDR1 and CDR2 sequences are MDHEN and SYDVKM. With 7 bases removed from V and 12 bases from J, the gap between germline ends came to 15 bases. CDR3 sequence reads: CASKEGEKTFF. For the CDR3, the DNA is TGTGCCAGCAAGGAGGGGGAAAAAACTTTCTTT.

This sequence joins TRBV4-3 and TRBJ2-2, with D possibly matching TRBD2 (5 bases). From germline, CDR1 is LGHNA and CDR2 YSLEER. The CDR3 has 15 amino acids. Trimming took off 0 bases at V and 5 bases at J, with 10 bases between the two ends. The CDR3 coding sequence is TGCGCCAGCAGCCAAGATCGGGGTTCTACCGGGGAGCTGTTTTTT. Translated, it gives CASSQDRGSTGELFF.

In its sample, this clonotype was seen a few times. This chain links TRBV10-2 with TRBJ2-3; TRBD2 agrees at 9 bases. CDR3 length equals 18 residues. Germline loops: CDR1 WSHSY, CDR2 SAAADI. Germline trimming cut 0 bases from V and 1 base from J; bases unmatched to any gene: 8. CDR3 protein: CASSESSGRNWGTDTQYF. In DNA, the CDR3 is TGCGCCAGCAGTGAGTCGAGCGGGAGGAATTGGGGCACAGATACGCAGTATTTT.